This T cell receptor (beta chain) came from a study of T cells after yellow fever vaccination. Overall study: Where fractions had low cell numbers, libraries were prepared from them with the SMART-Seq v4 Ultra Low Input RNA kit.

The CDR3 consists of 15 residues. V shed 0 bases and J 4 bases; nucleotides not matched to a gene: 4. A process of 5'RACE template switching, which added a universal primer site and UMIs, was used to make TCR cDNA. TCRdb reanalysed the 5' RACE reads using MiXCR and keeps one entry per CDR3 protein. The data show 300,000 or so distinct CDR3 sequences, about 10% seen once. This clonotype was seen a handful of times. The antigen is undetermined. Notes on the study in general: By day 5 rather than day 15, the secondary response had peaked, though it was weaker. Most clones from primary vaccination resurfaced after the booster (under 97% CD4, approximately 88% CD8).

The rearrangement joins TRBV12-3 or TRBV12-4 to TRBJ1-2; 8 nucleotides match TRBD1. This sequence originates from a man younger than 30 who received the YFV17D yellow fever vaccine. The material sequenced was CD4+ T cells sorted from PBMCs, taken 5 days after the yellow fever booster vaccination. The DNA of the CDR3 is TGTGCCAGCAGTTTAGCGGGGGACAGGAGCTATGGCTACACCTTC. It is translated as CASSLAGDRSYGYTF.